This T cell receptor (beta chain) emerged from a study of T cells after somatic rescue of genetic block. Clones were read by immunoSEQ multiplex PCR, and TCRdb kept only the in-frame ones, dropping some. The data show roughly 120,000 clones, with about nine tenths seen just once and approximately 1.4% held by the top ten. The CDR3 has 15 residues. Germline V lookup: CDR1 LNHDA, CDR2 SQIVND (reference sequence). V was cut by 3 bases and J by 0 bases, with 9 bases left in between. The sample consisted of peripheral blood mononuclear cells (PBMCs). The rearrangement joins TRBV19 to TRBJ1-3; no reliable D call. The clonotype was recovered from a woman aged 18-29 years. CDR3 coding DNA: TGTGCCAGTAGTATTCAAGGCCACTCTGGAAACACCATATATTTT. Protein product: CASSIQGHSGNTIYF. Combining the CDR3 with reference TRBV19 and TRBJ1-3 gives the whole variable domain DGGITQSPKYLFRKEGQNVTLSCEQNLNHDAMYWYRQDPGQGLRLIYYSQIVNDFQKGDIAEGYSVSREKKESFPLTVTSAQKNPTAFYLCASSIQGHSGNTIYFGEGSWLTVV.